The clone carrying this T cell receptor beta chain was observed once. This specimen comes from a study of T cell responses to AZD1222 COVID-19 vaccine. Assay used: immunoSEQ multiplex PCR; TCRdb lists only in-frame clones, some missing. The table records some 150,000 clones, around 90% of them present only once. V lost 0 bases and J 5 bases, leaving 19 bases between the germline ends. The CDR3 has 17 residues. Germline V gene sequence: CDR1 KGHSH, CDR2 LQKENI. This clonotype was obtained from an adult in good health. The rearrangement links TRBV18 to TRBJ2-5; possibly TRBD1 for D (6 bases). The material was peripheral blood, obtained on day 0 of AZD1222 vaccination. The CDR3 sequence: CASSPPSGQDYRETQYF. CDR3 nucleotide sequence: TGTGCCAGCTCACCACCGTCGGGACAAGATTATAGGGAGACCCAGTACTTC.